Listed below are T cell receptor beta chains from one sample, sequenced in a study of T cell responses to AZD1222 COVID-19 vaccine. Method: immunoSEQ multiplex PCR; TCRdb's copy keeps in-frame clones and lacks some. The repertoire holds 85,000 to 130,000 clones, with 75% to 90% as singletons. The sample here was peripheral blood, taken on day 0 of AZD1222 vaccination. The source is an adult in good health. Both conserved end residues are part of each CDR3. A D gene is named only where the DNA matches it firmly. The size of a clone is reported for some rows only, either as once, few or many, or as a class for expanded clones.

d_gene	j_gene	v_gene	abundance	CDR3aa	CDR3nt
TRBD2	TRBJ2-1	TRBV18	.	CASSLKTSGRTNEQFF	TGTGCCAGCTCACTGAAAACTAGCGGGAGGACGAATGAGCAGTTCTTC
.	TRBJ1-2	TRBV5-1	few	CASSLGGARNYGYTF	TGCGCCAGCAGCTTGGGTGGGGCGCGTAACTATGGCTACACCTTC
.	TRBJ1-5	TRBV10-2	.	CASSENSHGPQHF	TGCGCCAGCAGTGAGAATTCTCACGGGCCCCAGCATTTT
TRBD2	TRBJ2-2	TRBV3-1/TRBV3-2	.	CASSQDGLAGAGELFF	TGTGCCAGCAGCCAAGATGGACTAGCGGGAGCCGGGGAGCTGTTTTTT
.	TRBJ2-1	TRBV29-1	once	CSVGDGYSYNEQFF	TGCAGCGTTGGCGACGGGTACTCCTACAATGAGCAGTTCTTC
.	TRBJ2-1	TRBV6-5	.	CASNYLDSYNEQFF	TGTGCCAGCAATTACTTAGACAGTTACAATGAGCAGTTCTTC
.	TRBJ2-1	TRBV11-3	.	CASSSSGMGAGEQFF	TGTGCCAGCAGCTCCTCGGGGATGGGGGCGGGTGAGCAGTTCTTC
.	TRBJ1-5	TRBV24-1	.	CATSPWGDQPQHF	TGTGCCACCAGTCCCTGGGGAGACCAGCCCCAGCATTTT
TRBD2	TRBJ2-7	TRBV7-2	.	CASKTSGVSYEQYF	TGTGCCAGCAAGACTAGCGGGGTCTCCTACGAGCAGTACTTC
.	TRBJ2-3	TRBV19	.	CASSIGAGPDTQYF	TGTGCCAGTAGTATCGGGGCAGGGCCAGATACGCAGTATTTT
TRBD2	TRBJ2-1	TRBV3-1/TRBV3-2	.	CASSQAGGVNEQFF	TGTGCCAGCAGCCAAGCCGGGGGGGTAAATGAGCAGTTCTTC
.	TRBJ1-4	TRBV3-1/TRBV3-2	.	CASSFSGGAREKLFF	TGTGCCAGCAGTTTCTCGGGGGGGGCGCGTGAAAAACTGTTTTTT
TRBD1	TRBJ1-1	TRBV4-3	.	CASSPQGAGTEAFF	TGCGCCAGCAGCCCCCAGGGGGCGGGCACTGAAGCTTTCTTT
TRBD2	TRBJ2-3	TRBV4-3	.	CASSQRTSGRNTDTQYF	TGCGCCAGCAGCCAGAGGACTAGCGGGAGAAACACAGATACGCAGTATTTT
.	TRBJ1-5	TRBV15	.	CATSRADRRNQPQHF	TGTGCCACCAGCAGAGCCGACAGGCGCAATCAGCCCCAGCATTTT
.	TRBJ1-4	TRBV28	.	CASTPGGESRLFF	TGTGCCAGCACTCCCGGAGGGGAATCGCGACTGTTTTTT
.	TRBJ2-5	TRBV5-1	.	CASSLYQETQYF	TGCGCCAGCAGCTTATACCAAGAGACCCAGTACTTC
TRBD1	TRBJ1-2	TRBV5-4	.	CASSSTGYGYTF	TGTGCCAGCAGCTCGACAGGGTATGGCTACACCTTC
.	TRBJ1-6	TRBV4-3	once	CASSQDTRSPLHF	TGCGCCAGCAGCCAAGATACCCGATCACCCCTCCACTTT
TRBD1	TRBJ1-1	TRBV5-6	few	CASSLLLQGPNTEAFF	TGTGCCAGCAGCTTGCTCTTACAGGGGCCGAACACTGAAGCTTTCTTT
TRBD1	TRBJ1-5	TRBV5-8	once	CASSLDRVQPQHF	TGTGCCAGCAGCCTCGACAGGGTCCAGCCCCAGCATTTT
TRBD1	TRBJ2-7	TRBV5-6	.	CASSSGTGDYEQYF	TGTGCCAGCAGCTCCGGGACAGGGGACTACGAGCAGTACTTC
TRBD1	TRBJ1-2	TRBV28	few	CASSSGGRYGYTF	TGTGCCAGCAGTTCAGGGGGCAGGTATGGCTACACCTTC
TRBD2	TRBJ2-1	TRBV18	.	CASSPPGGGEIEQFF	TGTGCCAGCTCACCACCGGGGGGGGGAGAGATTGAGCAGTTCTTC
.	TRBJ2-3	TRBV19	.	CASSIGQGSTDTQYF	TGTGCCAGTAGTATAGGGCAGGGCAGCACAGATACGCAGTATTTT
.	TRBJ1-6	TRBV10-3	.	CAISESAGASYSPLHF	TGTGCCATCAGTGAGTCGGCAGGGGCGTCGTATTCACCCCTCCACTTT
.	TRBJ2-7	TRBV2	.	CASSAGRYEQYF	TGTGCCAGCAGTGCTGGTAGATACGAGCAGTACTTC
.	TRBJ1-4	TRBV2	.	CASRRIATNEKLFF	TGTGCCAGCAGGAGGATTGCAACTAATGAAAAACTGTTTTTT
TRBD1	TRBJ1-2	TRBV27	.	CASSLIPGQGEYYGYTF	TGTGCCAGCAGTCTAATTCCGGGACAGGGGGAATACTATGGCTACACCTTC
.	TRBJ1-2	TRBV7-3	.	CASSLILGVPGGYTF	TGTGCCAGCAGCTTAATCTTGGGGGTTCCTGGAGGCTACACCTTC
.	TRBJ1-1	TRBV27	.	CASSFSGGRVEAFF	TGTGCCAGCAGTTTTAGCGGGGGTAGAGTTGAAGCTTTCTTT
TRBD2	TRBJ2-7	TRBV30	.	CAWRRSSGFEQYF	TGTGCCTGGAGAAGGTCTAGCGGATTCGAGCAGTACTTC
.	TRBJ1-1	TRBV18	.	CASSAPYTEAFF	TGTGCCAGCTCAGCGCCGTACACTGAAGCTTTCTTT
TRBD1	TRBJ1-2	TRBV24-1	.	CATSEGDRGYGYTF	TGTGCCACCAGTGAGGGGGACAGGGGTTATGGCTACACCTTC
.	TRBJ1-5	TRBV6-2/TRBV6-3	.	CASSYSIARNSNQPQHF	TGTGCCAGCAGTTACTCGATTGCACGGAATAGCAATCAGCCCCAGCATTTT
TRBD2	TRBJ2-7	TRBV24-1	.	CATSESSGSQQYF	TGTGCCACCAGTGAGTCTAGCGGGAGTCAGCAGTACTTC
TRBD2	TRBJ2-7	TRBV7-3	.	CASSLSSGGSSYEQYF	TGTGCCAGCAGCTTAAGTAGCGGGGGCAGCTCCTACGAGCAGTACTTC
.	TRBJ1-5	TRBV7-8	.	CASSPTLPGGNYQPQHF	TGTGCCAGCAGCCCCACCCTCCCGGGGGGGAACTATCAGCCCCAGCATTTT
TRBD1	TRBJ2-1	TRBV10-3	.	CAISELGTGDEQFF	TGTGCCATCAGTGAACTAGGGACAGGGGATGAGCAGTTCTTC
.	TRBJ1-2	TRBV3-1/TRBV3-2	.	CASSFGQMYGYTF	TGTGCCAGCAGCTTTGGACAGATGTATGGCTACACCTTC
TRBD2	TRBJ2-1	TRBV19	once	CASSIASGNEQFF	TGTGCCAGTAGTATAGCTAGCGGGAATGAGCAGTTCTTC